The T cell receptor (beta chain) under discussion was sequenced for a study of monozygotic twins with inflammatory bowel disease. Whole-study results and caveats: Resolution of different T cell subtypes was not achieved. Patient repertoire variability may have increased through differing immunosuppressive treatments. Reduced clonotype sharing with other individuals was observed in IBD patients relative to healthy twins, especially with disease activity. Whereas healthy co-twins had higher TCRbeta diversity (inverse Simpson), IBD patients had lower diversity.

The germline gives CDR1 MDHEN, CDR2 SYDVKM. This CDR3 is built from 11 residues. For this clonotype: Its antigen is not known.

TCRdb reanalyzed the 5' RACE reads and collapses them to one entry per CDR3 protein, without DNA. The repertoire shows some 170,000 distinct CDR3 sequences; the top ten hold approximately 3%. The specimen was blood. V usage is TRBV28 and J usage is TRBJ2-3. The sequence was collected from a human donor with ulcerative colitis or Crohn's disease, or a healthy co-twin of an affected twin (not recorded which). The CDR3 sequence: CASSETDTQYF.